The 7 T cell receptor delta chains in this list originate from one sample, sequenced in a study of Vδ1+ human thymocytes. Notes on the study in general: In the thymus, TRG and TRD repertoires looked highly polyclonal with Gaussian CDR3 lengths.

Antigens of these TCRs are unknown. RNA was extracted from the cells and then reverse transcribed. Multiplex PCR used pooled V-gene forward primers and a constant-region reverse primer to amplify CDR3s. TCRdb reran clone calling via CATT on the multiplex PCR reads. The table has tens of thousands of delta-chain clones, 25% to 35% seen once. Sequenced sample: Vdelta1+ gamma-delta thymocytes from the thymus. The subset is: FACS-sorted CD3+ TCRalphabeta- TCRVdelta1+ TCRVdelta2- thymocytes. All receptors derive from a boy under two years old who had congenital heart surgery.

With regard to this clone: A read error may produce the germline difference seen at one junction end. The chain couples TRDV1 to TRDJ1, with 7 bases fitting TRDD3. The CDR3 has 15 residues. CDR1 and CDR2 from the germline V gene are TSWWSYY and QGS. The CDR3 spells CALGDCWGPLDNLIF. The CDR3 DNA is TGTGCTCTTGGGGATTGCTGGGGGCCCCTCGATAACCTCATCTTT.

As concerns this clone: This CDR3 is also generated by other DNA sequences in the sample. V is TRDV1 and J is TRDJ1; a possible D gene is TRDD3 (8 bases). Germline assignment: CDR1 TSWWSYY and CDR2 QGS. The CDR3 runs to 26 residues. V was pared by 2 bases and J by 3 bases, with 46 bases between. The DNA of the CDR3 is TGTGCTCTTGGGGAATGGACACCTAACTCCCGCCTTCCTCTTTACTGGGGGCGGGCGTGGGCCGATAAACTCATCTTT. Residues: CALGEWTPNSRLPLYWGRAWADKLIF.

By sample share, this clone is medium-sized (0.01 to 0.1%). This chain joins TRDV1 and TRDJ1; 7 bases line up with TRDD3. Trimming took 3 bases from V and 6 from J; bases not matched to a gene: 22. Germline-derived CDR1 and CDR2 are TSWWSYY and QGS. The CDR3 totals 19 residues. Written as DNA, the CDR3 is TGTGCTCTTGGGGACGCACGACGGAGTCCCTCTGGGGGTTATTATAAACTCATCTTT. It encodes CALGDARRSPSGGYYKLIF.

The chain uses TRDV1 and TRDJ1, with 9 bases identical to TRDD2. Trimming at V came to 4 bases and at J to 0 bases, leaving 27 bases not matched to a gene. Germline CDR1 TSWWSYY, CDR2 QGS. The CDR3 covers 23 residues. CDR3 DNA sequence: TGTGCTCTTGGGGTTCACGGCCCTTCCTACGGTCTACGATCACCGAGGTACACCGATAAACTCATCTTT. It codes for CALGVHGPSYGLRSPRYTDKLIF.

This clone has just a few counts. The V gene is TRDV2, the J gene TRDJ1; 7 nucleotides line up with TRDD3. Germline values: CDR1 GEAIGNYY, CDR2 EKD. J was trimmed by 0 bases and V by 9 bases; bases with no gene match: 21. This CDR3 is 18 amino acids long. The CDR3 bases are TGTGCCACCGGGGCTGGGGATAGGAGTACATCGTACACCGATAAACTCATCTTT. Its translation: CATGAGDRSTSYTDKLIF.

The rearrangement uses TRDV1 and TRDJ1; 10 bases fit TRDD3. Germline V lookup: CDR1 TSWWSYY, CDR2 QGS. Trimming at V came to 6 bases and at J to 8 bases, leaving 18 bases not matched to a gene. The CDR3 has 17 residues. The CDR3 region is CALGPRKDSGDTPKLIF. The CDR3 region has the DNA TGTGCTCTTGGCCCAAGGAAGGATTCGGGGGATACGCCGAAACTCATCTTT.

This clone appeared a single time. This may be a read error, as it is one base from a much larger clone. The chain links TRDV1 to TRDJ1; D may be TRDD2 or TRDD3 (5 bases each). The CDR3 length is 22 residues. Germline assignment: CDR1 TSWWSYY and CDR2 QGS. The germline V and J ends were trimmed by 2 bases and 3 bases, with 34 bases remaining between them. The CDR3 DNA sequence: TGTGCTCTTGGGGAAAAACCGACCCTCCTAAAAAGACTACTGGATTCATCCGATAAACTCATCTTT. Protein sequence: CALGEKPTLLKRLLDSSDKLIF.